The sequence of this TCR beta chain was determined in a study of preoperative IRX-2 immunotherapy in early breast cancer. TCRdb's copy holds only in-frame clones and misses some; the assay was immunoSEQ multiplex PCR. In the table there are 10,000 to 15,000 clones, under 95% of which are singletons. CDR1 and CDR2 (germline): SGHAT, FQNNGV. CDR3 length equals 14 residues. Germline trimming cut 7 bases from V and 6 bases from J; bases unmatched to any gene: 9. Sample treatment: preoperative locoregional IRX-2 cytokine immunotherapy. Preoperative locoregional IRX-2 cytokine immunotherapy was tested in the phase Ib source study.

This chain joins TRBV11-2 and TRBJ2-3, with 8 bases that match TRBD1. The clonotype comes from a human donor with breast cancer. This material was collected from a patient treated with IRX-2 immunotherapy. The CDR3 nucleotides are TGTGCCAGCACCCCGGGCAGGGGGCGGGATACGCAGTATTTT. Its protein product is CASTPGRGRDTQYF.